In its sample, the clone carrying this T cell receptor (beta chain) was seen a few times. The antigen is not known. This specimen belongs to a study of response to subunit inactivated influenza vaccine. Findings and caveats of the study: Authors suggested each seasonal flu vaccination may recruit only limited numbers of new T cells.

TCRdb recomputed calls from the RT-PCR reads with MiXCR, one row per CDR3 protein. The sample has about 520,000 distinct CDR3 sequences, approximately 7.8% seen once. The source is a man aged 50 to 69 who received an inactivated influenza vaccine. Sequenced here: PBMCs from blood, sampled less than 30 months after vaccination.

CDR3 in amino acids: CSARAGGAAEKLFF. The CDR3 DNA is TGCAGTGCTAGGGCTGGGGGGGCTGCCGAAAAACTGTTTTTT. J is TRBJ1-4 and V is TRBV20-1; a possible D gene is TRBD1 (6 bases). V was cut by 3 bases and J by 8 bases, with 16 bases left in between. The CDR3 covers 14 residues. CDR1 is DFQATT, CDR2 SNEGSKA, per germline (reference sequence).